This paragraph covers one TCR beta chain sequence. This clone was observed a few times. What this receptor recognizes is not known. Within one base of it there is no much larger clone, and no base qualities were kept. After removal of 4 bases from V and 6 bases from J, the junction retains 2 bases not matched to a gene. Including cysteine and phenylalanine, the CDR3 has 11 amino acids. The read is trimmed to its CDR3 DNA, 33 bases read in frame from base 1. The germline V gene encodes CDR1 DFQATT and CDR2 SNEGSKA (reference sequence). All of the isolated RNA was reverse transcribed with the High Capacity cDNA Reverse Transcription Kit, so expressed TCRB transcripts were sequenced. Deep immunoSEQ sequencing was applied to naive, central memory and regulatory T cell samples, giving an average of around 3.8 million total reads per sample. Sorted cells were lysed in RLT buffer and RNA was extracted with DNase-treated RNeasy Micro or Mini kits, depending on cell number. Each cell subset was processed on its own to prevent cross-contamination, while patient and healthy donor samples were processed together. The immunoSEQ multiplex PCR was used to amplify TCRB sequences from cDNA, generating 87-bp fragments that spanned the CDR3 region. Amplicons were sequenced on the Illumina HiSeq platform. On the authors' methods: Synthetic template baselines were used to correct PCR bias computationally, reads within Hamming distance 2 were collapsed together, and singletons that could not be merged were discarded. Reads were aligned to IMGT to assign V, D and J genes, CDR3 length, and insertions or deletions at six rearrangement sites. Clonotype counts were normalized to sorted cell number within each subset before computing true diversity and Gini coefficients with the tcR R package. The overlap coefficient, calculated on TCRB nucleotide sequences, was used to quantify repertoire sharing. Out-of-frame TCRB sequences from naive cells were analyzed to stand in for the pre-selection repertoire. This immuneACCESS table, as held by TCRdb, lists in-frame sequences with V and J called but not all clones. Of the missing ones, under half trace to an unresolved V gene in checked studies; the others have no known cause. V, J and clone size were drawn from that table, and D and trimming were deduced from the DNA. The sample profile shows around 300,000 clones; over 12% of them were found once. The ten largest clones take up about 0.014% of the sample.

These data come from a study of beta chain features in type 1 diabetes (dated by TCRdb to between 2018 and 2020). Some background on the complete study: Mean age, gender distribution, total cell number and subset yield were not different between patients and healthy donors. The study compared the TCRB repertoires of sorted circulating CD4+ T cell subsets in recently diagnosed type 1 diabetes patients with those in matched healthy donors. Across all samples, around 99 million sorted cells were examined, and cell number per subset correlated strongly with RNA yield. Whereas all 28 donors provided naive and central memory subsets, regulatory and stem cell-like memory subsets were isolated from just 8 patients and roughly eight healthy donors.

Each donor gave one peripheral blood draw, averaging around 0.11 L, which was collected into heparinised tubes. A BD FACSAria II was used to sort naive, central memory, regulatory and stem cell-like memory CD4+ T cells with a panel that included CD45RO, CCR7, CD25, CD127, CD95 and CD27. A purity above 95% was achieved for all sorted populations. PBMCs were isolated right away by Lymphoprep density gradient centrifugation and were stained directly, without culture. So that batch effects would be minimized, each experiment stained and sorted samples in pairs, pairing one healthy donor with one patient. The study at large found these results: Because cDNA rather than genomic DNA was sequenced, highly expressing activated cells could have been over-represented, although no difference in activation and CD3 levels was found between groups. The naive, central memory and regulatory TCRB repertoires appeared to resemble one another more closely among patients than among healthy donors. Shorter templates might be favored by PCR, yet because patient and control samples were amplified and corrected together, any such skew would affect both groups equally. HLA sub-analyses involved small numbers of individuals, so any influence of HLA type on TCRB rearrangement remained unresolved. Type 1 diabetes patients showed a moderate but significant shortening of TCRB CDR3 length in all four CD4+ subsets. Fewer insertions and more nucleotide deletions at VDJ recombination sites were observed in patients with type 1 diabetes, implying thymic rearrangement abnormalities.

The chain was built from TRBV20-1 and TRBJ2-7, with 8 bases aligning to TRBD1. The sequenced material came from naive CD4+ T cells from blood. The cell subset or site label on this specimen signifies: true naive CD4+ T cells. The receptor was derived from a man between 18 and 35 years old with type 1 diabetes. The sequenced DNA: TGCAGTGCTACAGGGGGCGGCGAGCAGTACTTC. This is translated as CSATGGGEQYF.